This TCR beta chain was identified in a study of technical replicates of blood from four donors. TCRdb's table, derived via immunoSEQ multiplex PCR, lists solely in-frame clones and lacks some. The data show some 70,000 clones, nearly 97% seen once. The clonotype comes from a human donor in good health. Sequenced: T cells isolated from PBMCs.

CDR3 sequence: CASSLAGGPQETQYF. The CDR3 nucleotides read TGTGCCAGCAGTCTAGCGGGGGGCCCTCAAGAGACCCAGTACTTC. This chain connects TRBV6-5 to TRBJ2-5, with TRBD2 matching over 11 bases. There are 15 residues in the CDR3. From germline, CDR1 is MNHEY and CDR2 SVGAGI. With 5 bases clipped from V and 2 bases from J, the junction kept 4 bases outside the gene matches.